This T cell receptor (beta chain) comes out of a study of cytomegalovirus exposure and HLA in healthy donors. Amplification used 60 Vbeta primers and 13 Jbeta primers. Assay used: immunoSEQ multiplex PCR; TCRdb lists only in-frame clones, some missing. The table records about 240,000 clones, about 80% of them present only once. The sequence came from a middle-aged woman in good health and CMV-seropositive. Sequenced input: PBMCs.

The CDR3 reads CAWSVGDSQPQHF. DNA for the CDR3: TGTGCCTGGAGTGTTGGGGACTCTCAGCCCCAGCATTTT. The chain carries TRBV30 and TRBJ1-5, with D tentatively TRBD1 (5 bases). The V gene lost 0 bases and the J gene lost 6 bases, with 9 bases spanning the gap. The germline V gene encodes CDR1 GTSNPN and CDR2 SVGIG (reference sequence). The CDR3 has 13 residues. Supplemented by reference TRBV30 and TRBJ1-5, the full variable domain reads SQTIHQWPATLVQPVGSPLSLECTVEGTSNPNLYWYRQAAGRGLQLLFYSVGIGQISSEVPQNLSASRPQDRQFILSSKKLLLSDSGFYLCAWSVGDSQPQHFGDGTRLSIL.